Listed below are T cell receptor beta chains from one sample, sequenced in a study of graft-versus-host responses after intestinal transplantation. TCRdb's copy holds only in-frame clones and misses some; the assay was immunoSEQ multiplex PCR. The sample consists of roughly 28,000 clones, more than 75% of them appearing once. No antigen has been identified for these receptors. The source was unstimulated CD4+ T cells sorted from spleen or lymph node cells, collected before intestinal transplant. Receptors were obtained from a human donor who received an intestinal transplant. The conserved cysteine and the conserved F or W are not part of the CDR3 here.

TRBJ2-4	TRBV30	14	AWTHSDRVAKNIQY
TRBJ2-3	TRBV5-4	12	ASSLAKGVDTQY
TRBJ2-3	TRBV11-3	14	ASSLGHRESIDTQY
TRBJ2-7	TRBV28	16	ASSLSSRDRGQGYEQY
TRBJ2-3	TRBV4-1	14	VSSQRGHGSTDTQY
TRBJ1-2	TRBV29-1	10	SARDGAYGYT
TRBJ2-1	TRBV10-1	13	ASSESNFPYNEQF
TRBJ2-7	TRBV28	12	ASSLMLAGHEQY
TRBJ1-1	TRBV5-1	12	ASTPGKKNTEAF
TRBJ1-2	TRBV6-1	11	ASTHRANYGYT
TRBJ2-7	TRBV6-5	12	ASTSLAVHYEQY
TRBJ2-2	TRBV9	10	ASSLHRGELF
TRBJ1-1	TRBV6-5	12	ASRPYRDSTEAF
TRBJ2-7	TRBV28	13	ASSFDYRDSYEQY
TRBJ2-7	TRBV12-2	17	ASRLVPGLAGGSSYEQY
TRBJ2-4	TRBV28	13	ASRFRRTVKNIQY
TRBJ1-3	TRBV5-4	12	ASSSWGAGNTIY
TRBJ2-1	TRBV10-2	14	ASSESGAKGYNEQF
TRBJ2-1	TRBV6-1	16	ASSEARISRLSYNEQF
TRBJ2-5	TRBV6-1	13	ASSEWSMAAGAQY
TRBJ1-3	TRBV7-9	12	ASSLDSSGNTIY
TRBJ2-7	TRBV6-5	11	ASSYLGQAEQY
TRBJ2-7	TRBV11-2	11	ASSLGERAEQY
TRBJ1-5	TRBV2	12	ASDRAGSHQPQH
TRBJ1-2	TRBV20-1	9	SATSGGGYT
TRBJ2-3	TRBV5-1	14	ASSLAWVKESDTQY
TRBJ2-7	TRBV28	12	ASSQLAGGYEQY
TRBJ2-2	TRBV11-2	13	ASSLHRPNTGELF
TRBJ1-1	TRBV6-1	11	ASSKQGDTEAF
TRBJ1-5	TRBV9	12	ASSAGTNNQPQH
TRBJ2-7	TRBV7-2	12	ASSLEGLIYEQY
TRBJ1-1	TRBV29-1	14	SVDGVGESMNTEAF
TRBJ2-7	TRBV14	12	ASSQAGGPYEQY
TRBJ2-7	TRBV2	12	ASSGSGGSPDSY
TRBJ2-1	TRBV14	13	ASSQASGGYNEQF
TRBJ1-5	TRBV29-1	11	SVGTGREQPQH
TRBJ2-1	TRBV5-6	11	ASSFIAGYEQF
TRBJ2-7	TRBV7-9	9	ASSPGQGRY
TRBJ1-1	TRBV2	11	ASSSTGATEAF
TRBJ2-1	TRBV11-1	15	ASSVRLAGGFYNEQF
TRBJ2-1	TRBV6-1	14	ASSDGTSGGIDEQF
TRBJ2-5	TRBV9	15	ASSPPVGGATEETQY
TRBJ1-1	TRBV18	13	ASSPKRQGDTEAF
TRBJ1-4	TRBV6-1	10	ASNPPGQGPL
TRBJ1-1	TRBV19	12	ASSITERNTEAF
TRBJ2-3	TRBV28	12	ASSPRDALDTQY
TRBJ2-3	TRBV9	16	ASSVAVTRDPSTDTQY
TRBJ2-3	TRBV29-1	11	SVAGTKSDTQY
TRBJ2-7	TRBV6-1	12	ASSYLSGSYEQY
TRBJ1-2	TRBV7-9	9	ASRRQYGYT
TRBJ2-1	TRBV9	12	ASSVGWGNNEQF
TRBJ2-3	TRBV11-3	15	ASSLGASGGLTDTQY